This T cell receptor (beta chain) was found in a study of blood T cell repertoires in COVID-19. Original methodology: The authors estimated nucleated cell counts from reference gene primer amplification. Here immunoSEQ multiplex PCR was the method, and the copy in TCRdb shows in-frame clones only, minus some. That table furnishes V, J and clone size, whereas the DNA furnished D and trimming. The sample records around 260,000 clones, over 80% being singletons. Sequenced input: peripheral blood. The sequence derives from a woman aged 35 to 49 who had recovered from COVID-19.

The CDR3 protein is CASSYALAEAETQYF. The CDR3 DNA sequence: TGTGCCAGCAGCTACGCACTAGCGGAGGCGGAGACCCAGTACTTC. This chain joins TRBV7-2 and TRBJ2-5, with 8 bases that match TRBD2. The CDR3 is 15 amino acids. The trim removed 4 bases at V and 5 bases at J, leaving 9 bases unmatched. The germline CDR1 and CDR2 sequences are SGHTA and FQGNSA.